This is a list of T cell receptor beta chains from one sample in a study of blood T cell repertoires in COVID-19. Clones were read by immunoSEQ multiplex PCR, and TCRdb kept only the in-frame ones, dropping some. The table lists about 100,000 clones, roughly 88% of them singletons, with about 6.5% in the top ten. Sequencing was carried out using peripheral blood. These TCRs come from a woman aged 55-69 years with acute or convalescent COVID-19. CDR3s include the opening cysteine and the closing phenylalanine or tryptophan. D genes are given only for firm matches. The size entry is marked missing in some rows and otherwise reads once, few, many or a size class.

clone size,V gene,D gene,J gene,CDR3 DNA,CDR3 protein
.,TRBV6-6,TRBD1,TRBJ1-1,TGTGCCAGCAGCGGGGACAGGGGGCGCCGGGACACTGAAGCTTTCTTT,CASSGDRGRRDTEAFF
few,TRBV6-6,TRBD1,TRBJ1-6,TGTGCCAGCAGCAAAGGACAGGGACCTCGTAATTCACCCCTCCACTTT,CASSKGQGPRNSPLHF
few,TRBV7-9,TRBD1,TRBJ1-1,TGTGCCAGCAGACGCCGGGACAGGGTATTGGACACTGAAGCTTTCTTT,CASRRRDRVLDTEAFF
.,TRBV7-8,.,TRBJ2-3,TGTGCCAGCAGCTTAGTTCCGGGAGTTCTAGGGGGCACAGATACGCAGTATTTT,CASSLVPGVLGGTDTQYF
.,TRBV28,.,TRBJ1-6,TGTGCCAGCAGTTTAGACATACCTAATTCACCCCTCCACTTT,CASSLDIPNSPLHF
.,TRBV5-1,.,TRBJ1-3,TGCGTCAGCAGCTCGGGGAACACTGGAAACACCATATATTTT,CVSSSGNTGNTIYF
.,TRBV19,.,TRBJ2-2,TGTGCCAGTAGTATTAAGGTCACAGGAGGGTTCACCGGGGAGCTGTTTTTT,CASSIKVTGGFTGELFF
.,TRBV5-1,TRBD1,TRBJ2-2,TGCGCCAGCAGCTGGGGGACAGGAGTTCTCACCGGGGAGCTGTTTTTT,CASSWGTGVLTGELFF
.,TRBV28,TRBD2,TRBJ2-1,TGTGCCAGCAGTCGAGCGGGGATCCGGCGGGAGCAGTTCTTC,CASSRAGIRREQFF
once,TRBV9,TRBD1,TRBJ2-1,TGTGCCAGCAGTGACCCGGGACAGGGCTACAATGAGCAGTTCTTC,CASSDPGQGYNEQFF
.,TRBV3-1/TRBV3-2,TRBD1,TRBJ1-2,TGTGCCAGCAGCCATGCAGGGGGTCTGAACTCCTATGGCTACACCTTC,CASSHAGGLNSYGYTF
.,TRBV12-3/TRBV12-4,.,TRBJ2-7,TGTGCCAGCAGTCAGTCAGGGGCCGAGCAGTACTTC,CASSQSGAEQYF
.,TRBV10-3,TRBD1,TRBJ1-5,TGTGCCATCAGTGGGGGGGACAGGGGCGGCAATCAGCCCCAGCATTTT,CAISGGDRGGNQPQHF
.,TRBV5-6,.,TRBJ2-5,TGTGCCAGCAGCTTGGCTTCTTTGAATCTCGGAGAGACCCAGTACTTC,CASSLASLNLGETQYF
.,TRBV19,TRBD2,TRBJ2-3,TGTGCCAGTAGTATGGATGGAGCGGGAGCGGTCACAGATACGCAGTATTTT,CASSMDGAGAVTDTQYF
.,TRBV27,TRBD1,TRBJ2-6,TGTGCCAGCAGTTTATCGGTCCCACAGGGGCTAGGCTCTGGGGCCAACGTCCTGACTTTC,CASSLSVPQGLGSGANVLTF
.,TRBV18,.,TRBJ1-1,TGTGCCAGCTCACCAGAGGCCTCGGGGACTGAAGCTTTCTTT,CASSPEASGTEAFF
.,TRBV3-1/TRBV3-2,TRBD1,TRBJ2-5,TGTGCCAGCAGTTCCCCGCGGCTAGGGGGCGATGAGACCCAGTACTTC,CASSSPRLGGDETQYF
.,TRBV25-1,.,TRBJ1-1,TGTGCCAGCAGGCAGGGAAACACTGAAGCTTTCTTT,CASRQGNTEAFF
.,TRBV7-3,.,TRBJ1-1,TGTGCCAGCAGTACAGGGCAGGGTGAAGCTTTCTTT,CASSTGQGEAFF
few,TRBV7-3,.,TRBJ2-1,TGTGCCAGCAGCCCCAGGGCGGGGTACTACAATGAGCAGTTCTTC,CASSPRAGYYNEQFF
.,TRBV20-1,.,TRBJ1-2,TGCAGTCCGCTAGCGGTCGATGGCTACACCTTC,CSPLAVDGYTF
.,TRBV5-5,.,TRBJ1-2,TGTGCCAGCACCATACAGGGAACAGGGCATGGCTACACCTTC,CASTIQGTGHGYTF
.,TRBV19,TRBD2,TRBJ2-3,TGTGCCAGTAGTATCCTTGGCGGGAGGGTTGGAGATACGCAGTATTTT,CASSILGGRVGDTQYF
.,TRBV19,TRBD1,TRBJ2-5,TGTGCCAGTAGTATAGGGACAGGGGGCTTGCAGGAGACCCAGTACTTC,CASSIGTGGLQETQYF
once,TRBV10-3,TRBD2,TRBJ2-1,TGTGCCACAAATTGGGAGGGCCCCTACAATGAGCAGTTCTTC,CATNWEGPYNEQFF
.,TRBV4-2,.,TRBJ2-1,TGTGCCAGCAGCGAAGGCGAGGGCGGCTACAATGAGCAGTTCTTC,CASSEGEGGYNEQFF
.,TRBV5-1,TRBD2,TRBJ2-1,TGCGCCAGCGGACTAGCGGGAGTCGGGGGTGAGCAGTTCTTC,CASGLAGVGGEQFF
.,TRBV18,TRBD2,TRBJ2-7,TGTGCCAGCTCACCAATGGGAAGGGAGGGCCGCGAGCAGTACTTC,CASSPMGREGREQYF
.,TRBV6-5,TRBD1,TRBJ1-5,TGTGCCACCAGGGACAGGGGACATCAGCCCCAGCATTTT,CATRDRGHQPQHF
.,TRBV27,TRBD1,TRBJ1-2,TGTGCCAGCAGTTCCCTCCCCCCGGGACAGGCAGTTGCTAACTATGGCTACACCTTC,CASSSLPPGQAVANYGYTF
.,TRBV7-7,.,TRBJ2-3,TGTGCTAGCAGCTTGGGCTCGGGAGCCACAGATACGCAGTATTTT,CASSLGSGATDTQYF
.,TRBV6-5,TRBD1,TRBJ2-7,TGTGCCAGTAGGACAGGGGTACTCGACGAGCAGTACTTC,CASRTGVLDEQYF
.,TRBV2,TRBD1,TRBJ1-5,TGTGCCAGCAAATTGGACAGGGTAAGAGGGAATCAGCCCCAGCATTTT,CASKLDRVRGNQPQHF
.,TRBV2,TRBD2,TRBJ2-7,TGTGCCAGCAGGCTAGCGGGAACCTCGAAGGAGCAGTACTTC,CASRLAGTSKEQYF
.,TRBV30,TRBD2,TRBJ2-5,TGTGCCTGGAGGAGATTGGATAGCGGGAGGGAAGGGGAGACCCAGTACTTC,CAWRRLDSGREGETQYF